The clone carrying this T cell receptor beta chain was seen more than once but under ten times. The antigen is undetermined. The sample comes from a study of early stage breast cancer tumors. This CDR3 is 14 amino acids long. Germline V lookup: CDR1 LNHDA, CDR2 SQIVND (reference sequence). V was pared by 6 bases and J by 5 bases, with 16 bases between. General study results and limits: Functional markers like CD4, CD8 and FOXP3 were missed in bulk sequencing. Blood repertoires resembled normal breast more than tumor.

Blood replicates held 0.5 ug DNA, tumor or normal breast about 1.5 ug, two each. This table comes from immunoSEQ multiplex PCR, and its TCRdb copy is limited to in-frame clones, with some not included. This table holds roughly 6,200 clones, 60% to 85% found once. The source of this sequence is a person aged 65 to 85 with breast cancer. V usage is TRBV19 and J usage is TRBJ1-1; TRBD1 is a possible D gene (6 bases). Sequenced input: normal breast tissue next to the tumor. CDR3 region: CASRERGWGTEAFF. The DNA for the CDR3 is TGTGCCAGTAGAGAAAGGGGGTGGGGAACTGAAGCTTTCTTT. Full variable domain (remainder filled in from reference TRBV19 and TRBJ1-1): DGGITQSPKYLFRKEGQNVTLSCEQNLNHDAMYWYRQDPGQGLRLIYYSQIVNDFQKGDIAEGYSVSREKKESFPLTVTSAQKNPTAFYLCASRERGWGTEAFFGQGTRLTVV.